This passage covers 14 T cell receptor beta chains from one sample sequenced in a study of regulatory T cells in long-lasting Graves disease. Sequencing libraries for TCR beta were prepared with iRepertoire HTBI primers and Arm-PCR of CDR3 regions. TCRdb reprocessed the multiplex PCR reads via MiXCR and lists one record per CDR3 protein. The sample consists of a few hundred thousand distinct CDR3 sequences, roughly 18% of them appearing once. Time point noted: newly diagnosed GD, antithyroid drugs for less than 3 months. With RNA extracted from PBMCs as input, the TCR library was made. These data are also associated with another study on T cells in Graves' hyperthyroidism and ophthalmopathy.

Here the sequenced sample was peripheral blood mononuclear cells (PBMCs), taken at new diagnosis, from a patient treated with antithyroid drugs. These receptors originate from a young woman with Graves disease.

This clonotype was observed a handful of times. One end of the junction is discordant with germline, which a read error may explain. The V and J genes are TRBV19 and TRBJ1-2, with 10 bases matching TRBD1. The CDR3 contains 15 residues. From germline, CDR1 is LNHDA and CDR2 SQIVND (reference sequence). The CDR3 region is CASSPRTGGSYDYTF. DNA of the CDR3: TGTGCCAGTAGTCCCCGGACAGGGGGTAGCTATGACTACACCTTC.

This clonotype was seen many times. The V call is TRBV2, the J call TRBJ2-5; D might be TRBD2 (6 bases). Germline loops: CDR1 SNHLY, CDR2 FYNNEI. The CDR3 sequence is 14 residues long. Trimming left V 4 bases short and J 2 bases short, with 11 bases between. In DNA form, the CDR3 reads TGTGCCAGCAGTGCCGTAGCGGCGCAAGAGACCCAGTACTTC. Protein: CASSAVAAQETQYF.

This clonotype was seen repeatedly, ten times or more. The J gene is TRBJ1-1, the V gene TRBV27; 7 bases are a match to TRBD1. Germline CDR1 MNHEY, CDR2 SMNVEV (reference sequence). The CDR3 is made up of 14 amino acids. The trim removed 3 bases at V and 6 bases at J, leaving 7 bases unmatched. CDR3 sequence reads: CASSFQGGTPEAFF. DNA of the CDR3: TGTGCCAGCAGTTTTCAAGGGGGCACCCCTGAAGCTTTCTTT.

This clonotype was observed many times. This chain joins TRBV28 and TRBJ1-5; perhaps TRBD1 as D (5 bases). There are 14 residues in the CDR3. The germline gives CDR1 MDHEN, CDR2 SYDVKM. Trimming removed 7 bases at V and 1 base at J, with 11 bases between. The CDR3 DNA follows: TGTGCCAGCATAAGCACAGGCAGCAATCAGCCCCAGCATTTT. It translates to CASISTGSNQPQHF. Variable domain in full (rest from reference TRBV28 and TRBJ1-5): DVKVTQSSRYLVKRTGEKVFLECVQDMDHENMFWYRQDPGLGLRLIYFSYDVKMKEKGDIPEGYSVSREKKERFSLILESASTNQTSMYLCASISTGSNQPQHFGDGTRLSIL.

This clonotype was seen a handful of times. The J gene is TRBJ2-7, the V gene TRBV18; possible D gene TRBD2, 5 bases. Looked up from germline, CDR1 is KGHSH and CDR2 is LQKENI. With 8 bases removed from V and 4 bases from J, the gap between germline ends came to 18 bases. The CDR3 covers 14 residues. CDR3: CASALSGERYEQYF. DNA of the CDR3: TGTGCCAGCGCCCTAAGTGGGGAGAGGTACGAGCAGTACTTC.

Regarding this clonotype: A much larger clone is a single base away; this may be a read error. CDR3 coding DNA: TGTGTCAGCTCACCAGGGGACCTAAGCAATCAGCCCCAGCATTTT. Its protein product is CVSSPGDLSNQPQHF. This chain connects TRBV18 to TRBJ1-5; D is perhaps TRBD1 (6 bases). Looked up from germline, CDR1 is KGHSH and CDR2 is LQKENI. This CDR3 is 15 amino acids long.

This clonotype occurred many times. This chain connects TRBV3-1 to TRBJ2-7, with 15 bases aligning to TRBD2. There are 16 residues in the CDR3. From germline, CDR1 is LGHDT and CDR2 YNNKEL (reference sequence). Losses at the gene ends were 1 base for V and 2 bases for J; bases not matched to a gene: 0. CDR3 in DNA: TGTGCCAGCAGCCAAGGGACTAGCGGGGGGGCCTACGAGCAGTACTTC. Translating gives CASSQGTSGGAYEQYF.

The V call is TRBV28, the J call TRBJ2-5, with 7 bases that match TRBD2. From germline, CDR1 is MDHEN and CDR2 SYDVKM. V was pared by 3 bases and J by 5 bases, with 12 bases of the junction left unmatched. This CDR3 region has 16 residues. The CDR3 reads CASSFRPAGARETQYF. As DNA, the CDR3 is TGTGCCAGCAGTTTCCGGCCCGCGGGAGCAAGGGAGACCCAGTACTTC.

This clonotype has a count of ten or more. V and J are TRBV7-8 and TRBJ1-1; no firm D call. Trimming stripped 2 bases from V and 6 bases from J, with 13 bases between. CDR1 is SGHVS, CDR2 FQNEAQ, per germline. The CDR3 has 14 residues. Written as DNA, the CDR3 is TGTGCCAGCAGCTTAACCGATCTCTTAGCTGAAGCTTTCTTT. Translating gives CASSLTDLLAEAFF.

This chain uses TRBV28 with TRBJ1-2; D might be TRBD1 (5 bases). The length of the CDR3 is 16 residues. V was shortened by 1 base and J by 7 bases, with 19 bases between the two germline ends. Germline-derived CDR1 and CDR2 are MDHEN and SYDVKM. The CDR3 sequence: CASSLSPSVGVLGYTF. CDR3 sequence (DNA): TGTGCCAGCAGTTTATCCCCCTCGGTAGGGGTTCTTGGCTACACCTTC.

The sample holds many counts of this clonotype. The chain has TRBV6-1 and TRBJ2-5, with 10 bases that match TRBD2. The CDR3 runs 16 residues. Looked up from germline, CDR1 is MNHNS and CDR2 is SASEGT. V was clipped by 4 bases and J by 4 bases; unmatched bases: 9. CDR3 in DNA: TGTGCCAGCAGTGGGGGGACTAGCGCTCCCAGAGAGACCCAGTACTTC. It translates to CASSGGTSAPRETQYF.

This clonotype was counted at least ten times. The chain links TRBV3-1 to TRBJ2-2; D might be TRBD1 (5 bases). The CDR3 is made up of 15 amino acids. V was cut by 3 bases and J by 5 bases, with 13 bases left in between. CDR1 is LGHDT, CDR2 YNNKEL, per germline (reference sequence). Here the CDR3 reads CASSQVGARTGELFF. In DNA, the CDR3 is TGTGCCAGCAGCCAGGTTGGGGCGCGGACCGGGGAGCTGTTTTTT.

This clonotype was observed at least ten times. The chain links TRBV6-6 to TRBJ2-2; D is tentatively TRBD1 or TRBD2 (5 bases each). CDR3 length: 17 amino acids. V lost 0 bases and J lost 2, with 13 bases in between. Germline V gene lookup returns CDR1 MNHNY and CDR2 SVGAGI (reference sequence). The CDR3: CASSYSIHGANTGELFF. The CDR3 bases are TGTGCCAGCAGTTACTCGATCCACGGGGCCAACACCGGGGAGCTGTTTTTT.

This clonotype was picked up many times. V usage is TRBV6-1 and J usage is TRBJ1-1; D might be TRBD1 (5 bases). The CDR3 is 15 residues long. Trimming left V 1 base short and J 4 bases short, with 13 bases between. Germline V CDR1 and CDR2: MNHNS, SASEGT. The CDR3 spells CASSEGEKRGTEAFF. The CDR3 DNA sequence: TGTGCCAGCAGTGAAGGGGAGAAGAGGGGCACTGAAGCTTTCTTT.